These 27 T cell receptor beta chains share one sample of origin, sequenced in a study of CD8 T cells in Susac syndrome. Random hexamers primed reverse transcription of about 0.5 to 1 ug RNA. TCRdb fed the immunoSEQ multiplex PCR reads into MiXCR, producing one record per CDR3 protein. The table shows roughly 190,000 distinct CDR3 sequences, with around 95% occurring only once. The sample comprised CD4+ T cells from PBMCs. The receptors come from a human donor with Susac syndrome.

V gene TRBV18 combines with J gene TRBJ1-6; a weak D match, TRBD1 (5 bases). Trimming left V 1 base short and J 6 bases short, with 13 bases between. The CDR3 loop spans 16 amino acids. Germline V gene lookup returns CDR1 KGHSH and CDR2 LQKENI. The CDR3 sequence is CASSPRGGKTNSPLHF. CDR3 nucleotide sequence: TGTGCCAGCTCACCACGGGGGGGGAAGACTAATTCACCCCTCCACTTT.

The chain recombines TRBV12-5 with TRBJ2-3; maybe TRBD2 (6 bases). CDR3 length: 15 residues. Per the germline V gene, CDR1 is LGHNT and CDR2 is FRNRAP. V was pared by 2 bases and J by 6 bases, with 15 bases between. The CDR3 bases are TGTGCTAGTGGTTTGCCGAAGGAGGGGCTGGATACGCAGTATTTT. It is translated as CASGLPKEGLDTQYF. Full variable domain (rest looked up from reference TRBV12-5 and TRBJ2-3): DARVTQTPRHKVTEMGQEVTMRCQPILGHNTVFWYRQTMMQGLELLAYFRNRAPLDDSGMPKDRFSAEMPDATLATLKIQPSEPRDSAVYFCASGLPKEGLDTQYFGPGTRLTVL.

The CDR3 is CASSQGTGGAQPQHF. CDR3 nucleotides: TGTGCCAGCAGCCAAGGTACAGGGGGGGCTCAGCCCCAGCATTTT. The chain has TRBV3-1 and TRBJ1-5; 8 bases fit TRBD1. CDR1 and CDR2 (germline): LGHDT, YNNKEL (reference sequence). J lost 6 bases, V lost 1 base, and 5 bases had no gene match. The CDR3 consists of 15 residues.

The genes are TRBV6-5 and TRBJ1-3; no reliable D call. Germline V gene lookup returns CDR1 MNHEY and CDR2 SVGAGI. This CDR3 comprises 13 residues. Trimming left V 5 bases short and J 1 base short, with 6 bases between. The CDR3 loop reads CASSEGSGNTIYF. The DNA for the CDR3 is TGTGCCAGCAGTGAGGGTTCTGGAAACACCATATATTTT.

The V and J genes are TRBV30 and TRBJ2-7; 9 nucleotides line up with TRBD1. The CDR3 spans 16 residues. Germline CDR1 is GTSNPN and CDR2 is SVGIG (reference sequence). Trimming took 1 base from V and 10 from J; bases not matched to a gene: 17. The chain's CDR3 is CAWSAGTGRMSTRQYF. The CDR3 DNA reads TGTGCCTGGAGTGCCGGGACAGGGCGGATGTCTACGAGACAGTACTTC.

This clonotype was detected once. V gene TRBV6-2 or TRBV6-3 combines with J gene TRBJ2-1; the match to TRBD2 covers 8 bases. Germline CDR1 MNHEY, CDR2 SVGEGT. The length of the CDR3 is 13 residues. V dropped 2 bases and J dropped 12; count of bases not matched to a gene: 6. The DNA of the CDR3 is TGTGCCAGCAGTTACGAGGCCGGACTAGCGCAGTTCTTC. Amino acid sequence: CASSYEAGLAQFF.

V gene TRBV10-3 combines with J gene TRBJ1-2; D is ambiguous. In germline, CDR1 is ENHRY, CDR2 SYGVKD. The CDR3 is 13 residues long. Trimming shortened V by 2 bases and J by 3 bases, and 7 bases separated the two germline ends. The CDR3 region is CAISETIDYGYTF. CDR3 coding DNA: TGTGCCATCAGTGAGACGATCGACTATGGCTACACCTTC.

CDR3 residues: CASSPWGLGSTDTQYF. CDR3 in DNA: TGTGCCAGCAGTCCATGGGGACTGGGGAGCACAGATACGCAGTATTTT. The genes are TRBV27 and TRBJ2-3; TRBD2 might be the D (6 bases). The CDR3 is made up of 16 amino acids. Germline CDR1 MNHEY, CDR2 SMNVEV (reference sequence). With 5 bases removed from V and 0 bases from J, the gap between germline ends came to 15 bases.

The chain recombines TRBV6-1 with TRBJ1-5; 10 bases match TRBD1. This CDR3 region has 18 residues. V lost 6 bases, J lost 2 bases, and 13 bases stayed unmatched. Germline CDR1 reads MNHNS; CDR2 reads SASEGT. The DNA for the CDR3 is TGTGCCAGCAGCCCTCACCCGGCCGGGACAGGGGGCAATCAGCCCCAGCATTTT. Amino acid sequence: CASSPHPAGTGGNQPQHF.

The chain carries TRBV27 and TRBJ2-2; D remains unclear. V lost 3 bases and J lost 0, with 8 bases in between. From germline, CDR1 is MNHEY and CDR2 SMNVEV (reference sequence). The length of the CDR3 is 15 residues. CDR3: CASSFGWANTGELFF. The CDR3 DNA reads as TGTGCCAGCAGTTTCGGCTGGGCGAACACCGGGGAGCTGTTTTTT.

The J gene is TRBJ2-3, the V gene TRBV27; no firm D call. V lost 2 bases and J lost 7, with 7 bases in between. CDR1 and CDR2 from the germline V gene are MNHEY and SMNVEV (reference sequence). CDR3 size: 12 residues. For the CDR3, the DNA is TGTGCCAGCAGTTTAGGCAAGAATACGCAGTATTTT. Translation: CASSLGKNTQYF.

V and J are TRBV5-6 and TRBJ1-2, with 9 positions matching TRBD1. CDR3 size: 14 residues. V gave up 4 bases and J gave up 3 bases; unmatched junction bases: 4. In germline, CDR1 is SGHDT, CDR2 YYEEEE. CDR3 in DNA: TGTGCCAGCAGCGGACAGGGGAGGGACTATGGCTACACCTTC. Protein sequence: CASSGQGRDYGYTF.

The chain recombines TRBV30 with TRBJ2-7; D may match TRBD1 or TRBD2 (5 bases each). Germline CDR1 and CDR2: GTSNPN and SVGIG (reference sequence). The length of the CDR3 is 13 residues. The ends were cut back, 4 bases at V and 0 bases at J, with 10 bases in the middle. DNA for the CDR3: TGTGCCTGGAATCAAGGGACCTCCTACGAGCAGTACTTC. This encodes CAWNQGTSYEQYF.

The chain carries TRBV9 and TRBJ2-5, with D tentatively TRBD2 (5 bases). Trimming removed 3 bases from V and 4 bases from J, with 13 bases in between. CDR3 length: 14 amino acids. Germline assignment: CDR1 SGDLS and CDR2 YYNGEE. The CDR3 nucleotides read TGTGCCAGCAGCGCCGGGATCCGCCGAGAGACCCAGTACTTC. It translates to CASSAGIRRETQYF.

The chain employs TRBV5-8 and TRBJ1-1; 9 bases are a match to TRBD1. CDR3 length: 15 amino acids. J gave up 3 bases and V 3 bases, and 6 bases lay outside the gene matches. Germline loops: CDR1 SGHTS, CDR2 YDEGEE. The CDR3 DNA follows: TGTGCCAGCAGCTCAACAGGGGGCGCGGACACTGAAGCTTTCTTT. Translation: CASSSTGGADTEAFF.

V and J are TRBV4-3 and TRBJ1-1, with D unclear. Germline V CDR1 and CDR2: LGHNA, YSLEER. CDR3 length: 15 amino acids. Deletions cut 2 bases from V and 4 bases from J, with 14 bases between. The CDR3 sequence: CASSQYPRASTEAFF. CDR3 nucleotides: TGCGCCAGCAGCCAATACCCGAGGGCCAGCACTGAAGCTTTCTTT.

The genes are TRBV5-1 and TRBJ2-7, with 12 bases fitting TRBD2. With V trimmed by 4 bases and J by 2 bases, 1 base remained unmatched. The germline CDR1 and CDR2 sequences are SGHRS and YFSETQ. This CDR3 spans 14 amino acids. DNA for the CDR3: TGCGCCAGCAGCGGACTAGCGGGGACCTACGAGCAGTACTTC. Translated: CASSGLAGTYEQYF.

The chain employs TRBV6-2 or TRBV6-3 and TRBJ2-7; 11 bases align to TRBD2. Trimming at V came to 3 bases and at J to 0 bases, leaving 19 bases not matched to a gene. The CDR3 sequence is 21 residues long. CDR1 and CDR2 (germline): MNHEY, SVGEGT. The CDR3 region is CASSYEGRGLGLAGSSYEQYF. The CDR3 DNA sequence: TGTGCCAGCAGTTATGAGGGACGAGGACTCGGACTAGCGGGCTCCTCCTACGAGCAGTACTTC.

The V and J genes are TRBV15 and TRBJ1-1; D gene unclear. Between the trimmed V and J ends, which lost 0 bases and 0 bases, there was a span of 8 bases. Looked up from germline, CDR1 is LNHNV and CDR2 is YYDKDF (reference sequence). The CDR3 loop spans 15 amino acids. CDR3 sequence reads: CATSRDWRMNTEAFF. The CDR3 coding sequence is TGTGCCACCAGCAGAGATTGGCGGATGAACACTGAAGCTTTCTTT.

The genes are TRBV19 and TRBJ2-1; D is undetermined. Germline CDR1 reads LNHDA; CDR2 reads SQIVND (reference sequence). CDR3 length: 12 residues. V gave up 3 bases and J gave up 7 bases, with 7 bases separating them. The chain's CDR3 is CASSITVNEQFF. The DNA of the CDR3 is TGTGCCAGTAGTATTACGGTTAATGAGCAGTTCTTC.

This chain connects TRBV4-2 to TRBJ1-1; no clear D gene. Per germline, CDR1 LGHNA and CDR2 YNFKEQ. V was pared by 0 bases and J by 3 bases, with 5 bases between. The CDR3 is 13 amino acids. The CDR3 nucleotides are TGTGCCAGCAGCCAAGATCGGGACACTGAAGCTTTCTTT. Translating it yields CASSQDRDTEAFF.

V is TRBV11-2 and J is TRBJ2-1, with D unresolved. Germline values: CDR1 SGHAT, CDR2 FQNNGV. The CDR3 totals 12 residues. The ends were cut back, 3 bases at V and 4 bases at J, with 4 bases in the middle. The CDR3: CASSLGYNEQFF. CDR3 sequence (DNA): TGTGCCAGCAGCTTGGGGTACAATGAGCAGTTCTTC.

This clonotype was observed a few times. This chain links TRBV5-1 with TRBJ2-3; TRBD1 aligns across 8 bases. This CDR3 comprises 16 residues. Germline V gene data show CDR1 as SGHRS and CDR2 as YFSETQ. Trimming took 1 base from V and 4 from J; bases not matched to a gene: 8. The CDR3 coding sequence is TGCGCCAGCAGCTTGAGGGCAGGGGGCCAGTCAGATACGCAGTATTTT. Its protein is CASSLRAGGQSDTQYF.

This rearrangement joins TRBV15 to TRBJ2-1; D may be TRBD2 (6 bases). The CDR3 covers 18 residues. The germline V and J ends were trimmed by 0 bases and 2 bases, with 17 bases remaining between them. Germline V lookup: CDR1 LNHNV, CDR2 YYDKDF (reference sequence). CDR3 in amino acids: CATSRDYPMGGTYNEQFF. The DNA for the CDR3 is TGTGCCACCAGCAGAGATTATCCCATGGGGGGTACCTACAATGAGCAGTTCTTC.

The chain recombines TRBV6-5 with TRBJ1-1, with D unresolved. CDR3 length: 13 amino acids. The V and J ends lost 2 bases and 1 base respectively, with 5 bases between them. Germline CDR1 MNHEY, CDR2 SVGAGI. The CDR3 sequence: CASSYDGNTEAFF. The DNA for the CDR3 is TGTGCCAGCAGTTACGACGGGAACACTGAAGCTTTCTTT.

The gene calls are TRBV24-1 and TRBJ1-2; the match to TRBD1 covers 8 bases. V was pared by 4 bases and J by 0 bases, with 9 bases of the junction left unmatched. The length of the CDR3 is 17 residues. The V gene's germline CDR1 is KGHDR and CDR2 SFDVKD. The CDR3 coding sequence is TGTGCCACCAGTGACCCGCCCGACAGGGGAACTAACTATGGCTACACCTTC. This encodes CATSDPPDRGTNYGYTF.

Only one count was recorded for this clonotype. The V call is TRBV7-9, the J call TRBJ2-3; D may be TRBD1 (6 bases). V lost 0 bases and J 5 bases, leaving 9 bases between the germline ends. The CDR3 covers 14 residues. Germline-derived CDR1 and CDR2 are SEHNR and FQNEAQ (reference sequence). CDR3 residues: CASSLAGAIDTQYF. Written as DNA, the CDR3 is TGTGCCAGCAGCTTAGCGGGGGCGATAGATACGCAGTATTTT.